Each of the 13 T cell receptor beta chains below was sequenced from the same sample in a study of long-term antiretroviral therapy in people with HIV. Running of the v3.0 immunoSEQ assay took place at survey level. Assay: immunoSEQ multiplex PCR; the TCRdb copy retains only in-frame clones and omits some. The sample consists of about 6,700 clones, about 74% of them appearing once. Here the sequenced sample was unsorted PBMCs, taken 0.1 years before starting antiretroviral therapy. These receptor sequences come from a man between 18 and 35 years old with HIV.

This clone was recorded a few times. The V gene is TRBV6-1, the J gene TRBJ1-2; no reliable D call. Trimming pared 0 bases from V and 8 bases from J, leaving 10 bases between. CDR1 MNHNS and CDR2 SASEGT come from the germline V gene. This CDR3 comprises 13 residues. The CDR3 DNA sequence: TGTGCCAGCAGTGAAGCTCGTAGTGTCGGCTACACCTTC. Amino acids: CASSEARSVGYTF.

In the case of this clone: Within the sample, other DNA sequences also encode this same CDR3. V is TRBV7-9 and J is TRBJ2-2; D is perhaps TRBD2 (6 bases). Germline values: CDR1 SEHNR, CDR2 FQNEAQ (reference sequence). The CDR3 is 14 residues long. V gave up 5 bases and J gave up 5 bases, with 12 bases separating them. In DNA form, the CDR3 reads TGTGCCAGCAGCCCGCACGGGGGTACCGGGGAGCTGTTTTTT. This sequence encodes CASSPHGGTGELFF.

There are a few counts of this clone. The chain employs TRBV10-1 and TRBJ2-1; possibly TRBD2 for D (5 bases). Germline values: CDR1 WNHNN, CDR2 SYGVQD (reference sequence). The V and J ends lost 2 bases and 4 bases respectively, with 12 bases between them. The CDR3 spans 15 residues. This CDR3 reads CASSEGTRAYNEQFF. CDR3 nucleotide sequence: TGCGCCAGCAGTGAGGGTACTAGAGCTTACAATGAGCAGTTCTTC.

The CDR3 DNA reads as TGTGCCAGCAGCTCCCCGGGGGCAGGACTTTCTCGGGAGCAGTACTTC. Protein product: CASSSPGAGLSREQYF. The chain has TRBV11-2 and TRBJ2-7; the D gene could be TRBD1 or TRBD2 (6 bases each). Trimming stripped 4 bases from V and 7 bases from J, with 23 bases between. This CDR3 is built from 16 residues. Germline values: CDR1 SGHAT, CDR2 FQNNGV.

The chain carries TRBV6-1 and TRBJ1-5; 10 bases match TRBD1. Unmatched junction bases numbered 8, after V lost 3 bases and J lost 3 bases. This CDR3 has 17 residues. Per the germline V gene, CDR1 is MNHNS and CDR2 is SASEGT. CDR3 coding DNA: TGTGCCAGCAGTGACGCCCGGGACAGGGGATCCAATCAGCCCCAGCATTTT. The encoded protein is CASSDARDRGSNQPQHF.

J is TRBJ1-2 and V is TRBV7-2; D is ambiguous. Germline CDR1 is SGHTA and CDR2 is FQGNSA. CDR3 size: 17 residues. V shed 1 base and J shed 4 bases, with 19 bases lying between them. The CDR3, as DNA: TGTGCCAGCAGCTTAGGGACCTCGTTAAGCACCATCTATGGCTACACCTTC. Its protein product is CASSLGTSLSTIYGYTF.

V gene TRBV19 combines with J gene TRBJ2-1, with a tentative D call TRBD2 (5 bases). CDR3 length: 13 residues. Deletions cut 3 bases from V and 9 bases from J, with 12 bases between. Germline assignment: CDR1 LNHDA and CDR2 SQIVND (reference sequence). The CDR3, as DNA: TGTGCCAGTAGTATCGGCGGGCGCGGTGAGCAGTTCTTC. Protein product: CASSIGGRGEQFF. The entire variable domain, with the rest obtained from reference TRBV19 and TRBJ2-1, is as follows: DGGITQSPKYLFRKEGQNVTLSCEQNLNHDAMYWYRQDPGQGLRLIYYSQIVNDFQKGDIAEGYSVSREKKESFPLTVTSAQKNPTAFYLCASSIGGRGEQFFGPGTRLTVL.

The rearrangement uses TRBV4-1 and TRBJ1-4, with 7 bases lining up with TRBD1. Trimming cost V 1 base and J 8 bases; bases outside gene matches: 7. The CDR3 sequence is 15 residues long. The germline gives CDR1 MGHRA, CDR2 YSYEKL. The CDR3 is CASSQVPQGGEKLFF. DNA of the CDR3: TGCGCCAGCAGCCAAGTACCGCAGGGGGGAGAAAAACTGTTTTTT.

This chain joins TRBV7-9 and TRBJ1-4; 9 bases are a match to TRBD1. The CDR3 totals 14 residues. V dropped 5 bases and J dropped 8; count of bases not matched to a gene: 6. CDR1 SEHNR and CDR2 FQNEAQ come from the germline V gene (reference sequence). The CDR3 region is CASSPGQGEEKLFF. CDR3 in DNA: TGTGCCAGCAGCCCGGGACAGGGAGAGGAAAAACTGTTTTTT.

V usage is TRBV28 and J usage is TRBJ2-1; D unclear. V lost 2 bases and J lost 4, with 9 bases in between. The CDR3 has 14 amino acids. Germline V gene data show CDR1 as MDHEN and CDR2 as SYDVKM. CDR3 sequence reads: CASSLPDGYNEQFF. The DNA for the CDR3 is TGTGCCAGCAGTTTACCGGATGGGTACAATGAGCAGTTCTTC.

Only a few counts were recorded for this clone. This rearrangement joins TRBV9 to TRBJ1-2, with D hard to call. The V end lost 7 bases, the J end lost 6 bases, and 16 bases lay between the germline ends. This CDR3 spans 13 amino acids. Germline V gene lookup returns CDR1 SGDLS and CDR2 YYNGEE. CDR3 nucleotides: TGTGCCAGCGGTGCAACCAGAGGGCATGGCTACACCTTC. Its protein is CASGATRGHGYTF. Using reference TRBV9 and TRBJ1-2 for the parts outside the CDR3, the full variable domain is DSGVTQTPKHLITATGQRVTLRCSPRSGDLSVYWYQQSLDQGLQFLIQYYNGEERAKGNILERFSAQQFPDLHSELNLSSLELGDSALYFCASGATRGHGYTFGSGTRLTVV.

The genes are TRBV2 and TRBJ2-1; TRBD1 agrees at 12 bases. The junction had 5 bases not matched to a gene; V was cut back by 10 bases and J by 7 bases. This CDR3 has 13 amino acids. Germline V gene lookup returns CDR1 SNHLY and CDR2 FYNNEI. The CDR3 region is CATRDRGLNEQFF. In DNA, the CDR3 is TGTGCCACCCGGGACAGGGGGCTTAATGAGCAGTTCTTC.

Only one count was recorded for this clone. CDR3 protein: CASSESPGTGANEQFF. DNA of the CDR3: TGTGCCAGCAGTGAATCCCCGGGGACAGGGGCAAATGAGCAGTTCTTC. This chain connects TRBV6-1 to TRBJ2-1, with TRBD1 matching 10 bases. This CDR3 region has 16 residues. With 2 bases clipped from V and 7 bases from J, the junction kept 8 bases outside the gene matches. Per the germline V gene, CDR1 is MNHNS and CDR2 is SASEGT.